Each of the 13 T cell receptor beta chains below was sequenced from the same sample in a study of blood T cell repertoires in COVID-19. Clones were read by immunoSEQ multiplex PCR, and TCRdb kept only the in-frame ones, dropping some. The sample carries hundreds of thousands of clones, 88% recorded once. The sequenced sample consisted of peripheral blood. The receptors derive from a woman between 45 and 60 years old with active or convalescent COVID-19.

The chain employs TRBV6-2 or TRBV6-3 and TRBJ2-6, with TRBD2 matching 11 bases. J was trimmed by 2 bases and V by 5 bases; bases with no gene match: 8. The CDR3 extends over 18 amino acids. Germline CDR1 is MNHEY and CDR2 is SVGEGT. The CDR3 is CASSGEPSGGTGANVLTF. The CDR3 DNA reads as TGTGCCAGCAGTGGCGAACCTAGCGGGGGGACTGGGGCCAACGTCCTGACTTTC.

This chain joins TRBV10-3 and TRBJ1-6; TRBD1 matches at 9 bases. J gave up 10 bases and V 4 bases, and 5 bases lay outside the gene matches. Germline CDR1 and CDR2: ENHRY and SYGVKD. The CDR3 has 14 amino acids. The CDR3: CAISGRDRESPLHF. As DNA, the CDR3 is TGTGCCATCAGTGGCCGGGACAGGGAATCACCCCTCCACTTT.

This rearrangement joins TRBV27 to TRBJ1-3; D remains ambiguous. Trimming removed 5 bases at V and 2 bases at J, with 16 bases between. CDR3 size: 16 residues. The germline V gene has CDR1 MNHEY and CDR2 SMNVEV (reference sequence). The CDR3 loop is CASSAGFLPPGNTIYF. CDR3 in DNA: TGTGCCAGCAGTGCCGGGTTTCTCCCCCCTGGAAACACCATATATTTT.

In this sample, this clone turned up a few times. The V gene is TRBV19, the J gene TRBJ2-3, with a possible D match to TRBD1 (7 bases). Germline-derived CDR1 and CDR2 are LNHDA and SQIVND (reference sequence). The CDR3 length is 14 residues. V shed 2 bases and J shed 4 bases, with 10 bases lying between them. CDR3: CASSIQGGPDTQYF. CDR3 nucleotide sequence: TGTGCCAGTAGTATACAGGGGGGCCCAGATACGCAGTATTTT.

The table lists this clone with a few counts. The gene calls are TRBV7-2 and TRBJ1-6; 7 bases align to TRBD1. This CDR3 has 19 amino acids. Germline CDR1 SGHTA, CDR2 FQGNSA. With V trimmed by 4 bases and J by 3 bases, 15 bases remained unmatched. The CDR3 nucleotides are TGTGCCAGCAGCTCCCACCACCTAAGGGGGCGATACTATAATTCACCCCTCCACTTT. Translated: CASSSHHLRGRYYNSPLHF.

The rearrangement uses TRBV6-5 and TRBJ1-2, with 10 bases matching TRBD1. Unmatched junction bases numbered 1, after V lost 3 bases and J lost 3 bases. Germline V gene sequence: CDR1 MNHEY, CDR2 SVGAGI. CDR3 length equals 14 residues. The CDR3 DNA follows: TGTGCCAGCAGTTATGGACAGGGGGACTATGGCTACACCTTC. As protein: CASSYGQGDYGYTF.

Here the CDR3 reads CASSSDRGHTGELFF. CDR3 sequence (DNA): TGTGCCAGCAGCTCGGACAGGGGGCACACCGGGGAGCTGTTTTTT. The chain uses TRBV7-2 and TRBJ2-2, with 11 nucleotides matching TRBD1. The CDR3 sequence is 15 residues long. CDR1 and CDR2 from the germline V gene are SGHTA and FQGNSA. V dropped 4 bases and J dropped 3; count of bases not matched to a gene: 1.

The V gene is TRBV7-3, the J gene TRBJ2-1; no reliable D call. The CDR3 extends over 16 amino acids. V lost 1 base, J lost 0 bases, and 10 bases lay in between. From germline, CDR1 is SGHTA and CDR2 FQGTGA. The CDR3 protein is CASSLIVSSSYNEQFF. The CDR3 DNA sequence: TGTGCCAGCAGCTTAATCGTGTCTAGCTCCTACAATGAGCAGTTCTTC.

The chain recombines TRBV9 with TRBJ1-3; TRBD1 matches 7 bases. Losses at the gene ends were 4 bases for V and 4 bases for J; bases not matched to a gene: 5. The CDR3 extends over 14 amino acids. From germline, CDR1 is SGDLS and CDR2 YYNGEE. In nucleotides, the CDR3 is TGTGCCAGCAGCTGGGACAGTGGGGGAAACACCATATATTTT. Translated, it gives CASSWDSGGNTIYF.

This clone was seen only once. The rearrangement links TRBV9 to TRBJ2-1; possible D gene TRBD2, 5 bases. Germline V gives CDR1 SGDLS, CDR2 YYNGEE. V was clipped by 5 bases and J by 7 bases, with 19 bases between them. This CDR3 has 15 amino acids. In DNA form, the CDR3 reads TGTGCCAGCAGTTTTAGCGAGTCGATAACTAATGAGCAGTTCTTC. Residues: CASSFSESITNEQFF.

J is TRBJ2-7 and V is TRBV19; the match to TRBD1 covers 7 bases. Germline loops: CDR1 LNHDA, CDR2 SQIVND (reference sequence). CDR3 size: 14 residues. With V trimmed by 2 bases and J by 3 bases, 4 bases remained unmatched. CDR3 sequence (DNA): TGTGCCAGTAGTATACCGGGACAGAGCTACGAGCAGTACTTC. This encodes CASSIPGQSYEQYF.

V usage is TRBV28 and J usage is TRBJ2-7; 9 bases agree with TRBD2. Trimming cost V 7 bases and J 4 bases; bases outside gene matches: 14. The CDR3 runs to 16 residues. Germline loops: CDR1 MDHEN, CDR2 SYDVKM. The CDR3 spells CASIPAGGQTLYEQYF. DNA of the CDR3: TGTGCCAGCATCCCAGCGGGGGGACAGACCTTATACGAGCAGTACTTC.

The chain recombines TRBV2 with TRBJ1-5; a weak D match, TRBD1 (5 bases). The germline V gene encodes CDR1 SNHLY and CDR2 FYNNEI. V lost 6 bases and J lost 0, with 9 bases in between. This CDR3 spans 14 amino acids. The CDR3 sequence: CASSRDSSNQPQHF. The CDR3 coding sequence is TGTGCCAGCAGCCGTGACAGTAGCAATCAGCCCCAGCATTTT.